The 6 T cell receptor beta chains below were found in one sample sequenced in a study of T cell repertoires in cytomegalovirus infection. What these receptors recognize is not known. TCRdb used MiXCR to reprocess the reads, holding one entry per CDR3 protein. Of fewer than 1,000,000 distinct CDR3 sequences detected, approximately 31% appear once; the ten largest clones hold around 15%. The sample consisted of cultured CD8+ T cells from PBMCs, taken from culture after CMV antigen stimulation. These receptors came from a human donor in good health (CMV status not recorded). Some clones in this sample may be carry-over from other donors' samples.

V is TRBV11-3 and J is TRBJ2-2; TRBD2 is a possible D gene (6 bases). The length of the CDR3 is 18 residues. V lost 4 bases to trimming and J lost 1 base, with 19 bases between them. Per germline, CDR1 SGHNT and CDR2 YENEEA. CDR3: CASSSGEPAKGNTGELFF. The CDR3 DNA reads TGTGCCAGCAGCTCGGGGGAACCCGCTAAGGGGAACACCGGGGAGCTGTTTTTT.

Concerning this clonotype itself: A much larger clone lies a single base off, so this may be a read error. The V and J genes are TRBV6-5 and TRBJ1-6; possibly TRBD1 for D (6 bases). The CDR3 consists of 18 residues. CDR1 is MNHEY, CDR2 SVGAGI, per germline. This CDR3 reads CTSSYVLTGSSYNSPLHF. The CDR3 coding sequence is TGTACCAGCAGTTACGTCTTAACAGGGAGCTCCTATAATTCACCCCTCCACTTT.

This clonotype was seen at least ten times. J is TRBJ2-7 and V is TRBV12-3 or TRBV12-4; D not resolved. The ends were cut back, 2 bases at V and 3 bases at J, with 8 bases in the middle. The CDR3 spans 13 residues. CDR3 sequence reads: CASSLREDYEQYF. Here the CDR3 DNA reads TGTGCCAGCAGTTTAAGGGAAGACTACGAGCAGTACTTC.

CDR3 DNA sequence: TGTGCCAGTAGTATAGATTACTCACTTACAGGGGGTCCGAACACTGAAGCTTTCTTT. Protein sequence: CASSIDYSLTGGPNTEAFF. This chain uses TRBV19 with TRBJ1-1; 8 nucleotides align to TRBD1. The ends lost 0 bases at V and 1 base at J; junction bases unmatched: 13. Per germline, CDR1 LNHDA and CDR2 SQIVND (reference sequence). This CDR3 spans 19 amino acids.

At least ten counts were recorded for this clonotype. This chain uses TRBV4-1 with TRBJ1-5; tentative D call: TRBD1 (6 bases). The CDR3 totals 14 residues. Germline lookup yields CDR1 MGHRA and CDR2 YSYEKL. Trimming cost V 3 bases and J 7 bases, with 13 bases left between them. The CDR3 DNA sequence: TGCGCCAGCAGCCACGACAACAGGGCCCAGCCCCAGCATTTT. It is translated as CASSHDNRAQPQHF.

This chain uses TRBV6-1 with TRBJ2-7, with 11 bases aligning to TRBD1. V lost 0 bases, J lost 1 base, and 5 bases stayed unmatched. Per germline, CDR1 MNHNS and CDR2 SASEGT. The CDR3 has 17 amino acids. Written as DNA, the CDR3 is TGTGCCAGCAGTGAAGCGGTTGGGACAGGGGGGTCCTACGAGCAGTACGTC. Protein: CASSEAVGTGGSYEQYV.